Listed here are 15 T cell receptor beta chains from one sample, sequenced in a study of cytomegalovirus exposure and HLA in healthy donors. Sequencing was performed with immunoSEQ multiplex PCR; in TCRdb, only in-frame clones are kept and a portion is missing. The table records about 60,000 clones, over 85% of them present only once. Specimen: PBMCs. The receptors derive from a man younger than 30 in good health and CMV-seronegative.

The chain carries TRBV29-1 and TRBJ2-1; TRBD1 is a possible D gene (5 bases). Trimming stripped 5 bases from V and 7 bases from J, with 9 bases between. CDR3 length equals 11 residues. Per the germline V gene, CDR1 is SQVTM and CDR2 is ANQGSEA. The CDR3 sequence: CSVPRANEQFF. The DNA for the CDR3 is TGCAGCGTTCCCAGGGCTAATGAGCAGTTCTTC.

The chain combines TRBV7-9 with TRBJ1-2; TRBD1 aligns across 8 bases. Germline CDR1 reads SEHNR; CDR2 reads FQNEAQ (reference sequence). Trimming cost V 1 base and J 5 bases; bases outside gene matches: 0. The CDR3 length is 13 residues. For the CDR3, the DNA is TGTGCCAGCAGCTTAGGACAGGGGTATGGCTACACCTTC. Protein product: CASSLGQGYGYTF.

This chain connects TRBV21-1 to TRBJ1-1; TRBD1 is taken as the D call from the table, unchecked against the DNA. TRBV21-1 is a documented pseudogene. CDR3 size: 16 residues. As DNA, the CDR3 is TGTGCCAGCAGCATGACAGGGGGCTGTTTATACCCTGAAGCTTTCTTT. It is translated as CASSMTGGCLYPEAFF.

The genes are TRBV7-2 and TRBJ2-7; possible D gene TRBD1, 6 bases. The V end lost 8 bases, the J end lost 2 bases, and 13 bases lay between the germline ends. This CDR3 comprises 13 residues. Germline V CDR1 and CDR2: SGHTA, FQGNSA. CDR3: CASGDPGAYEQYF. In DNA, the CDR3 is TGTGCCAGCGGGGATCCAGGGGCCTACGAGCAGTACTTC.

The sample holds one count of this clone. V gene TRBV28 combines with J gene TRBJ1-2; TRBD1 aligns across 7 bases. CDR3 length: 14 residues. The germline gives CDR1 MDHEN, CDR2 SYDVKM. J gave up 2 bases and V 6 bases, and 6 bases lay outside the gene matches. The CDR3, as DNA: TGTGCCAGCAGGACCGACAGGGCGAACTATGGCTACACCTTC. Translation: CASRTDRANYGYTF.

This clone showed up just a few times. The V and J genes are TRBV6-5 and TRBJ2-5, with D tentatively TRBD2 (5 bases). This CDR3 comprises 13 residues. Per germline, CDR1 MNHEY and CDR2 SVGAGI. V was clipped by 6 bases and J by 2 bases, with 10 bases between them. This CDR3 reads CASSWTGQETQYF. DNA for the CDR3: TGTGCCAGCAGCTGGACTGGGCAAGAGACCCAGTACTTC.

CDR3 sequence (DNA): TGTGCCAGCAGCACCGAGACAGGGGTCTACTACGAGCAGTACTTC. Its translation: CASSTETGVYYEQYF. The chain has TRBV5-4 and TRBJ2-7; 8 bases agree with TRBD1. V trimming: 4 bases; J trimming: 3 bases; junction bases outside the gene matches: 9. CDR3 length: 15 residues. Per the germline V gene, CDR1 is SGHNT and CDR2 is YYREEE (reference sequence). Looking up the rest from reference TRBV5-4 and TRBJ2-7 gives the full variable domain: ETGVTQSPTHLIKTRGQQVTLRCSSQSGHNTVSWYQQALGQGPQFIFQYYREEENGRGNFPPRFSGLQFPNYSSELNVNALELDDSALYLCASSTETGVYYEQYFGPGTRLTVT.

This chain uses TRBV7-8 with TRBJ2-1; TRBD1 matches 9 bases. V lost 5 bases, J lost 9 bases, and 11 bases stayed unmatched. CDR1 is SGHVS, CDR2 FQNEAQ, per germline. The CDR3 runs 15 residues. CDR3 DNA: TGTGCCAGCAGCCGATCCGGGACAGGGTGGGGTGAGCAGTTCTTC. Protein: CASSRSGTGWGEQFF.

This clone was detected only once. This chain links TRBV5-4 with TRBJ2-6; tentatively, D is TRBD2 (5 bases). CDR1 and CDR2 from the germline V gene are SGHNT and YYREEE (reference sequence). The CDR3 contains 16 residues. V lost 4 bases, J lost 3 bases, and 14 bases lay in between. The CDR3 bases are TGTGCCAGCAGCCCTACCGGCGGGCTTGGGGCCAACGTCCTGACTTTC. As protein: CASSPTGGLGANVLTF.

This chain connects TRBV28 to TRBJ1-2, with 7 bases fitting TRBD1. Germline V gene data show CDR1 as MDHEN and CDR2 as SYDVKM. V lost 4 bases and J lost 7; bases outside the gene matches: 6. The CDR3 length is 13 residues. CDR3 amino acids: CASSSRDSRGYTF. The CDR3 region has the DNA TGTGCCAGCAGTTCCCGGGACAGTCGTGGCTACACCTTC.

This sequence joins TRBV6-6 and TRBJ2-1; TRBD2 agrees at 7 bases. The V gene's germline CDR1 is MNHNY and CDR2 SVGAGI (reference sequence). V lost 8 bases and J lost 5; bases outside the gene matches: 15. This CDR3 spans 16 amino acids. The CDR3 spells CASGPGGRVRNNEQFF. Here the CDR3 DNA reads TGTGCCAGCGGCCCCGGGGGGAGGGTCAGAAACAATGAGCAGTTCTTC.

This sequence joins TRBV7-8 and TRBJ2-7; 9 nucleotides match TRBD1. The CDR3 is made up of 15 amino acids. Germline V gene data show CDR1 as SGHVS and CDR2 as FQNEAQ. With 5 bases clipped from V and 6 bases from J, the junction kept 11 bases outside the gene matches. The CDR3 nucleotides read TGTGCCAGCAGCAATTCCGGGACAGGGAGGGTCGAGCAGTACTTC. Residues: CASSNSGTGRVEQYF.

The gene calls are TRBV11-2 and TRBJ2-5; 8 bases align to TRBD1. V lost 3 bases to trimming and J lost 3 bases; unmatched junction nucleotides: 3. This CDR3 contains 14 residues. CDR1 is SGHAT, CDR2 FQNNGV, per germline. CDR3 protein: CASSLDRVKETQYF. Here the CDR3 DNA reads TGTGCCAGCAGCTTGGACAGGGTGAAAGAGACCCAGTACTTC.

This chain uses TRBV19 with TRBJ2-1; 8 positions agree with TRBD2. This CDR3 contains 16 residues. Germline V gene data show CDR1 as LNHDA and CDR2 as SQIVND (reference sequence). After removal of 1 base from V and 2 bases from J, the junction contained 4 bases not matched to a gene. CDR3 sequence reads: CASSIVGLGTYNEQFF. CDR3 DNA: TGTGCCAGTAGTATAGTGGGACTAGGGACCTACAATGAGCAGTTCTTC.

This sequence joins TRBV5-1 and TRBJ2-7; TRBD2 aligns across 7 bases. V was clipped by 0 bases and J by 3 bases; unmatched bases: 9. The CDR3 is 16 amino acids. The germline gives CDR1 SGHRS, CDR2 YFSETQ. The CDR3 region has the DNA TGCGCCAGCAGCTTGGAGTGGAGCGGGACGGGCTACGAGCAGTACTTC. Translation gives CASSLEWSGTGYEQYF. Based on the CDR3 plus reference TRBV5-1 and TRBJ2-7, the full variable domain is KAGVTQTPRYLIKTRGQQVTLSCSPISGHRSVSWYQQTPGQGLQFLFEYFSETQRNKGNFPGRFSGRQFSNSRSEMNVSTLELGDSALYLCASSLEWSGTGYEQYFGPGTRLTVT.